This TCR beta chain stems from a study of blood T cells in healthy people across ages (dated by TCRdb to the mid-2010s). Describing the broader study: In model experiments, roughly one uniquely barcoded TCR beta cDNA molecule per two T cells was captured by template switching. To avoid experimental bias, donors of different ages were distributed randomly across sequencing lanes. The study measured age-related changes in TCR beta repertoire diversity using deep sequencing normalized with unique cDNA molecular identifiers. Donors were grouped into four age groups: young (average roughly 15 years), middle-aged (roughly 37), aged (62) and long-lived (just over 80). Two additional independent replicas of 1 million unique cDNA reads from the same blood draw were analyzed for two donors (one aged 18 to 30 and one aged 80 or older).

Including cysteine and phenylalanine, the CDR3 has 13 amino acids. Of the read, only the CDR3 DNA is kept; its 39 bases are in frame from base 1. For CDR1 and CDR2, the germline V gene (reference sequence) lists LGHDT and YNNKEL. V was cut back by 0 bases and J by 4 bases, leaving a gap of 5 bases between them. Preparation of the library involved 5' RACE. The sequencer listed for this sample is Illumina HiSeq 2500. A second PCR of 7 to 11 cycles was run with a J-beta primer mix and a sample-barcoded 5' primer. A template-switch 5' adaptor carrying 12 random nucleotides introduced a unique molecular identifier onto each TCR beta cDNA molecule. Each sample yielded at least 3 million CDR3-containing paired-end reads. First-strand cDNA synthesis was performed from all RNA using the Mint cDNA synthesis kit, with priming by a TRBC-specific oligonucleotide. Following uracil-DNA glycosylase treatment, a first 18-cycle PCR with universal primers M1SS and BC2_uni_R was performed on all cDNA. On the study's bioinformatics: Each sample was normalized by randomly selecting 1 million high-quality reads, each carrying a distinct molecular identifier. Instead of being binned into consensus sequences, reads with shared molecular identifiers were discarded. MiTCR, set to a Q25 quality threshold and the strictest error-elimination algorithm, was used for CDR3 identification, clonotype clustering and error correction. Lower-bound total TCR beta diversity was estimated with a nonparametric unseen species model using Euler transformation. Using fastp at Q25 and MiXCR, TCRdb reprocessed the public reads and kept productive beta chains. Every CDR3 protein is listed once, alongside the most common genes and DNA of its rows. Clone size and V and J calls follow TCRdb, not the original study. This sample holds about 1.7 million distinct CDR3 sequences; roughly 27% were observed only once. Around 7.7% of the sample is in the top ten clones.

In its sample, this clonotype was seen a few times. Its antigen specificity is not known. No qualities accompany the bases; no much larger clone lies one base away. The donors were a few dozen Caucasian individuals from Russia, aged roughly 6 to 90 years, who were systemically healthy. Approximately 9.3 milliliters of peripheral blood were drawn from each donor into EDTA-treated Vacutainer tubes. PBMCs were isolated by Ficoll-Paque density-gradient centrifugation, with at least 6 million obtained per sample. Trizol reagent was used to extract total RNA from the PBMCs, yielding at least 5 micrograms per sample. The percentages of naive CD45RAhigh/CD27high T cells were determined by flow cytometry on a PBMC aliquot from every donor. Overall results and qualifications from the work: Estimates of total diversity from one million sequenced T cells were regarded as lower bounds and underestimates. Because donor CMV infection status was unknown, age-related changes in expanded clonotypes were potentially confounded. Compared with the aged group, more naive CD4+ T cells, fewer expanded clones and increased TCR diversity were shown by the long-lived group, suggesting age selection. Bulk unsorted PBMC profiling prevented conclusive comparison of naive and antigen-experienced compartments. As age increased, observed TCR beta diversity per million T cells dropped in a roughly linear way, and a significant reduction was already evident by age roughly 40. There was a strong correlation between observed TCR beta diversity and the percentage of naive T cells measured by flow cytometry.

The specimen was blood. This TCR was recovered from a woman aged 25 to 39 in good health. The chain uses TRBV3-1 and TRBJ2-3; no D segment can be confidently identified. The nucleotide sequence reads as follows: TGTGCCAGCAGCCAAGACTGGGCAGATACGCAGTATTTT. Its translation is CASSQDWADTQYF.